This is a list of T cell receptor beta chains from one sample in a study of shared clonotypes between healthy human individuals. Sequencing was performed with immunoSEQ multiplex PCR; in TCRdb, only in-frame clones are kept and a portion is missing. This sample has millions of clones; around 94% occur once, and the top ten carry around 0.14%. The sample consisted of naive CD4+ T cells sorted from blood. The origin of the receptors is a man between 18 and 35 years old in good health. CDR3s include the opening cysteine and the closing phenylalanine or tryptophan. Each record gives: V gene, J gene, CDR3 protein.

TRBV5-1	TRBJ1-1	CASSPVLNTEAFF
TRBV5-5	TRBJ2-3	CASSLAAHLSTDTQYF
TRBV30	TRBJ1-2	CAWRPGGVGGYTF
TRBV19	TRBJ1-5	CASSTGTRGSQPQHF
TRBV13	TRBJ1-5	CASSLGQGAGPQHF
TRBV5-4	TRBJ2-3	CASSPTGQGNTDTQYF
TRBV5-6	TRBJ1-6	CASSPGAISPLHF
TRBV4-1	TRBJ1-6	CASSQVAQGYYNSPLHF
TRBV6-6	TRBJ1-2	CASSPGRRYGYTF
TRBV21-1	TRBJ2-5	CASSKGRGSRKTQYF
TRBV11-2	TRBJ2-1	CASSSLRLAGGGEQFF
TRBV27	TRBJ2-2	CASSLSWDTGELFF
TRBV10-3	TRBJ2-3	CAISEGESLGTTDTQYF
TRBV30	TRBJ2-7	CAWNLQLDEQYF
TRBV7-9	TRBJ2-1	CATPEGQGAGNEQFF
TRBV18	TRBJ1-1	CASSWLGGVLMNTEAFF